The 29 T cell receptor beta chains in this list originate from one sample, sequenced in a study of blood T cells in healthy people across ages. Using a J-beta primer mix together with a sample-barcoded 5' primer, a second PCR was run for about 6 to 12 cycles. TCRdb re-derived calls from the 5' RACE reads in MiXCR, one entry per CDR3 protein. The sample yields around 780,000 distinct CDR3 sequences, about 56% seen once. The sequencing sample was made of blood. The origin of the receptors is a man aged 40-55 years in good health.

This clonotype was counted a few times. The chain links TRBV20-1 to TRBJ1-2, with D unclear. The germline V and J ends were trimmed by 0 bases and 2 bases, with 7 bases remaining between them. The CDR3 extends over 13 amino acids. In germline, CDR1 is DFQATT, CDR2 SNEGSKA (reference sequence). CDR3 bases: TGCAGTGCTAGAGATCTTGGGAACTATGGCTACACCTTC. Its translation is CSARDLGNYGYTF.

The DNA for the CDR3 is TGTGCCAGCAGCTACCCCACCGGGACTAGCGGGAGTACCGAAGGGGATGAGCAGTTCTTC. Its protein product is CASSYPTGTSGSTEGDEQFF. This chain links TRBV7-3 with TRBJ2-1; 14 bases align to TRBD2. This CDR3 comprises 20 residues. The trim removed 4 bases at V and 8 bases at J, leaving 19 bases unmatched. CDR1 and CDR2 from the germline V gene are SGHTA and FQGTGA.

Regarding this clonotype: One end of the junction does not line up with germline, which may come from a read error. V is TRBV20-1 and J is TRBJ2-1, with TRBD2 identical over 8 bases. The germline gives CDR1 DFQATT, CDR2 SNEGSKA (reference sequence). The CDR3 runs 15 residues. The CDR3 spells CSAKPPGLVRNEQFF. As DNA, the CDR3 is TGCAGCGCTAAACCCCCGGGACTAGTGAGGAATGAGCAGTTCTTC.

The chain is built from TRBV27 and TRBJ1-6; D might be TRBD1 (6 bases). The CDR3 sequence is 15 residues long. Trimming removed 3 bases from V and 7 bases from J, with 13 bases in between. Germline CDR1 is MNHEY and CDR2 is SMNVEV (reference sequence). The CDR3 region is CASSFSRGDNSPLHF. CDR3 bases: TGTGCCAGCAGTTTCTCGAGGGGGGACAATTCACCCCTCCACTTT.

This clonotype was observed a single time. V usage is TRBV24-1 and J usage is TRBJ2-3; D ambiguous. The germline V gene encodes CDR1 KGHDR and CDR2 SFDVKD. The CDR3 loop spans 12 amino acids. The ends were cut back, 9 bases at V and 6 bases at J, with 12 bases in the middle. CDR3 sequence (DNA): TGTGCCACCGGACCGGCACCCGATACGCAGTATTTT. Its translation: CATGPAPDTQYF.

CDR3 in amino acids: CASSWDSEGETQYF. The DNA of the CDR3 is TGTGCCAGCAGCTGGGACTCGGAGGGGGAGACCCAGTACTTC. This sequence joins TRBV7-9 and TRBJ2-5; TRBD2 might be the D (6 bases). CDR1 is SEHNR, CDR2 FQNEAQ, per germline (reference sequence). The ends were cut back, 4 bases at V and 5 bases at J, with 14 bases in the middle. The CDR3 loop spans 14 amino acids.

Turning to this clonotype: The junction and the germline gene differ at one end; a read error may be behind it. V is TRBV20-1 and J is TRBJ2-5; perhaps TRBD2 as D (7 bases). Germline lookup yields CDR1 DFQATT and CDR2 SNEGSKA (reference sequence). This CDR3 contains 14 residues. CDR3 sequence (DNA): TGCGGTGCTATCCCGGGGGGCCGGGGAGAGACCCAGTACTTC. It is translated as CGAIPGGRGETQYF.

This clonotype was detected a few times. The rearrangement uses TRBV10-3 and TRBJ2-1, with D possibly matching TRBD1 (7 bases). Germline assignment: CDR1 ENHRY and CDR2 SYGVKD. Trimming removed 6 bases from V and 7 bases from J, with 16 bases in between. This CDR3 is 14 amino acids long. CDR3 in amino acids: CAIRAEEGANEQFF. The CDR3, as DNA: TGTGCCATCAGGGCCGAGGAGGGGGCGAATGAGCAGTTCTTC.

This chain joins TRBV5-1 and TRBJ2-5; the match to TRBD2 covers 10 bases. Losses at the gene ends were 4 bases for V and 6 bases for J; bases not matched to a gene: 9. CDR3 length: 15 residues. Germline V CDR1 and CDR2: SGHRS, YFSETQ. This CDR3 is CASSPLASGGQTQYF. CDR3 in DNA: TGCGCCAGCAGCCCCCTGGCTAGCGGGGGTCAGACCCAGTACTTC.

The chain recombines TRBV24-1 with TRBJ2-5, with 9 bases matching TRBD1. Germline loops: CDR1 KGHDR, CDR2 SFDVKD. The V gene end was trimmed by 1 base and the J gene end by 5 bases; junction bases not matched to a gene: 19. This CDR3 region has 20 residues. In DNA, the CDR3 is TGTGCCACCAGTGATTTTACGCCGGGACAGGGACAGTTAATTAGGGAGACCCAGTACTTC. This translates into CATSDFTPGQGQLIRETQYF.

The chain carries TRBV7-2 and TRBJ1-2, with 7 bases identical to TRBD1. The germline gives CDR1 SGHTA, CDR2 FQGNSA. J lost 7 bases, V lost 5 bases, and 13 bases had no gene match. The length of the CDR3 is 15 residues. This CDR3 reads CASSVMDDRASGYTF. CDR3 DNA sequence: TGTGCCAGCAGCGTTATGGACGACAGGGCAAGTGGCTACACCTTC. Drawing the rest from reference TRBV7-2 and TRBJ1-2, the complete variable domain is GAGVSQSPSNKVTEKGKDVELRCDPISGHTALYWYRQSLGQGLEFLIYFQGNSAPDKSGLPSDRFSAERTGGSVSTLTIQRTQQEDSAVYLCASSVMDDRASGYTFGSGTRLTVV.

A word on this clonotype: At one end, the junction sequence differs from germline, possibly due to a read error. V usage is TRBV4-2 and J usage is TRBJ2-5, with 10 positions matching TRBD1. The CDR3 runs to 19 residues. Germline V gene lookup returns CDR1 LGHNA and CDR2 YNFKEQ. CDR3 amino acids: CTSSRGTGDANTYQETQYF. CDR3 bases: TGTACCAGCAGCCGCGGGACAGGGGATGCCAATACGTACCAAGAGACCCAGTACTTC.

The J gene is TRBJ2-7, the V gene TRBV30; D not certain. V was cut by 3 bases and J by 9 bases, with 18 bases left in between. The CDR3 has 13 residues. Germline V gene sequence: CDR1 GTSNPN, CDR2 SVGIG (reference sequence). CDR3 DNA: TGTGCCTGGAGCGATTCCCCGGACGCGAGGCAGTACTTC. It encodes CAWSDSPDARQYF.

The rearrangement links TRBV20-1 to TRBJ2-7, with D unresolved. CDR1 is DFQATT and CDR2 is SNEGSKA in the germline V gene (reference sequence). The CDR3 runs 13 residues. With 0 bases removed from V and 0 bases from J, the gap between germline ends came to 6 bases. CDR3 residues: CSARDASSYEQYF. In nucleotides, the CDR3 is TGCAGTGCTAGAGATGCCAGCTCCTACGAGCAGTACTTC.

The chain is built from TRBV7-3 and TRBJ2-7; D call uncertain. The CDR3 totals 14 residues. From germline, CDR1 is SGHTA and CDR2 FQGTGA. V lost 5 bases and J lost 2, with 13 bases in between. The CDR3 coding sequence is TGTGCCAGCAGCCTAAGACATTTAGCCTACGAGCAGTACTTC. Protein: CASSLRHLAYEQYF.

This clonotype was observed a few times. V gene TRBV5-1 combines with J gene TRBJ2-4, with 7 nucleotides matching TRBD2. CDR1 and CDR2 (germline): SGHRS, YFSETQ. Unmatched junction bases numbered 8, after V lost 9 bases and J lost 2 bases. The CDR3 contains 14 residues. CDR3 nucleotide sequence: TGCGCCACGGCCCCGGGAGGATCCAAAAACATTCAGTACTTC. It is translated as CATAPGGSKNIQYF.

The chain joins TRBV25-1 to TRBJ2-7; TRBD1 might be the D (6 bases). This CDR3 has 13 residues. CDR1 and CDR2 (germline): MGHDK, SYGVNS. Trimming took 10 bases from V and 1 from J, leaving 14 bases between them. CDR3 nucleotide sequence: TGTGCCAATTCGCAGGGGACGTCCTACGAGCAGTACTTC. Translated: CANSQGTSYEQYF.

The chain employs TRBV5-8 and TRBJ1-1, with TRBD1 matching 7 bases. The CDR3 is 15 amino acids. Looked up from germline, CDR1 is SGHTS and CDR2 is YDEGEE. Trimming cost V 4 bases and J 1 base; bases outside gene matches: 7. This CDR3 is CASSHNRGTNTEAFF. For the CDR3, the DNA is TGTGCCAGCAGCCATAACAGGGGTACGAACACTGAAGCTTTCTTT. The whole variable domain, remainder taken from reference TRBV5-8 and TRBJ1-1, is EAGVTQSPTHLIKTRGQQATLRCSPISGHTSVYWYQQALGLGLQFLLWYDEGEERNRGNFPPRFSGRQFPNYSSELNVNALELEDSALYLCASSHNRGTNTEAFFGQGTRLTVV.

This clonotype has more than one count but fewer than ten. The rearrangement joins TRBV7-2 to TRBJ2-7; 12 bases align to TRBD2. The ends lost 3 bases at V and 6 bases at J; junction bases unmatched: 9. Germline V gene sequence: CDR1 SGHTA, CDR2 FQGNSA. This CDR3 comprises 16 residues. This chain's CDR3 is CASSLGLAGAVGEQYF. The CDR3 region has the DNA TGTGCCAGCAGCTTGGGACTAGCGGGTGCTGTGGGCGAGCAGTACTTC.

This clonotype showed up just a few times. The rearrangement uses TRBV9 and TRBJ2-3; D is unresolved. The CDR3 covers 16 residues. Germline V gene sequence: CDR1 SGDLS, CDR2 YYNGEE. V was cut by 1 base and J by 1 base, with 13 bases left in between. As DNA, the CDR3 is TGTGCCAGCAGCGTAACCAGCGCGATAGGCACAGATACGCAGTATTTT. It specifies CASSVTSAIGTDTQYF.

The rearrangement links TRBV29-1 to TRBJ1-2; the D gene is possibly TRBD1 (6 bases). This CDR3 region has 13 residues. The V gene's germline CDR1 is SQVTM and CDR2 ANQGSEA. The V end lost 6 bases, the J end lost 1 base, and 12 bases lay between the germline ends. CDR3 DNA sequence: TGCAGCGTCATACAGGGCATTAACTATGGCTACACCTTC. It specifies CSVIQGINYGYTF.

The chain couples TRBV3-1 to TRBJ2-7; 13 bases are shared with TRBD2. The CDR3 has 16 residues. Germline trimming cut 4 bases from V and 7 bases from J; bases unmatched to any gene: 10. Germline-derived CDR1 and CDR2 are LGHDT and YNNKEL (reference sequence). The CDR3: CASSPTGTSGTNEQYF. CDR3 coding DNA: TGTGCCAGCAGCCCTACCGGGACTAGCGGGACCAATGAGCAGTACTTC.

The chain couples TRBV3-1 to TRBJ2-1; D possibly corresponds to TRBD2 (5 bases). There are 15 residues in the CDR3. The germline gives CDR1 LGHDT, CDR2 YNNKEL (reference sequence). V lost 4 bases to trimming and J lost 0 bases, with 10 bases between them. The CDR3 region has the DNA TGTGCCAGCAGCCGAGACTATAGCTCCTACAATGAGCAGTTCTTC. This sequence encodes CASSRDYSSYNEQFF.

The chain is built from TRBV20-1 and TRBJ2-3; D possibly corresponds to TRBD2 (6 bases). The CDR3 sequence is 12 residues long. V was trimmed by 3 bases and J by 11 bases, leaving 15 bases between them. The germline gives CDR1 DFQATT, CDR2 SNEGSKA (reference sequence). The CDR3 reads CSASLRDRGQYF. Here the CDR3 DNA reads TGCAGTGCTAGCTTGCGGGATCGGGGGCAGTATTTT.

This clonotype showed up many times. The chain is built from TRBV5-1 and TRBJ2-5; D may be TRBD2 (6 bases). Germline CDR1 is SGHRS and CDR2 is YFSETQ. Deletions cut 1 base from V and 2 bases from J, with 12 bases between. There are 15 residues in the CDR3. The CDR3 sequence: CASSLIGGGQETQYF. The CDR3 nucleotides read TGCGCCAGCAGCTTGATTGGGGGAGGACAAGAGACCCAGTACTTC. The full variable domain, in which reference TRBV5-1 and TRBJ2-5 provide the parts outside the CDR3, is KAGVTQTPRYLIKTRGQQVTLSCSPISGHRSVSWYQQTPGQGLQFLFEYFSETQRNKGNFPGRFSGRQFSNSRSEMNVSTLELGDSALYLCASSLIGGGQETQYFGPGTRLLVL.

This clonotype appeared a few times. V usage is TRBV4-2 and J usage is TRBJ2-1, with D uncertain. Germline V lookup: CDR1 LGHNA, CDR2 YNFKEQ. The CDR3 is made up of 12 amino acids. V was pared by 0 bases and J by 8 bases, with 5 bases between. CDR3 sequence: CASSQDSDEQFF. In DNA form, the CDR3 reads TGTGCCAGCAGCCAAGATAGTGATGAGCAGTTCTTC.

V usage is TRBV7-3 and J usage is TRBJ2-1; D is perhaps TRBD2 (6 bases). The CDR3 is 18 residues long. V lost 0 bases to trimming and J lost 3 bases, with 18 bases between them. Germline loops: CDR1 SGHTA, CDR2 FQGTGA. The chain's CDR3 is CASSLTGRDHFVYNEQFF. CDR3 sequence (DNA): TGTGCCAGCAGCTTAACGGGGCGGGACCATTTCGTCTACAATGAGCAGTTCTTC.

The sample holds a few counts of this clonotype. The chain combines TRBV20-1 with TRBJ2-5; unclear D gene. Germline CDR1 and CDR2: DFQATT and SNEGSKA (reference sequence). The V end lost 2 bases, the J end lost 6 bases, and 19 bases lay between the germline ends. This CDR3 spans 15 amino acids. Written as DNA, the CDR3 is TGCAGTGCTAGAACCCTGGGCCCTCAGCTGCAGACCCAGTACTTC. Translated: CSARTLGPQLQTQYF.

The chain uses TRBV19 and TRBJ2-3; no definite D call. The V gene lost 5 bases and the J gene lost 2 bases, with 14 bases spanning the gap. This CDR3 contains 15 residues. Germline lookup yields CDR1 LNHDA and CDR2 SQIVND (reference sequence). CDR3 protein: CASSGVSTATDTQYF. CDR3 DNA sequence: TGTGCCAGTAGTGGGGTGTCTACCGCCACAGATACGCAGTATTTT.